This T cell receptor beta chain originates from a study of blood T cells in healthy people across ages. Points on this clonotype: Compared with germline, one end of the junction differs, possibly owing to a read error.

The people who gave samples were healthy Caucasians from Russia, aged roughly 6 to 100. A second 7 to 11 cycle PCR used barcoded and J-beta primers. All samples gave at least 2.5 million CDR3-containing paired-end reads. TCRdb reanalysed the 5' RACE reads using MiXCR and keeps one entry per CDR3 protein. The table records about 540,000 distinct CDR3 sequences, around 24% of them present only once. Separately, the same data were catalogued under a study of T cells of mothers and their children. This second report adds: Per mother, over 8 million TCR beta CDR3 reads were obtained; per child, a few million.

Sequenced material: blood. This sequence was found in a boy aged 5-17 years in good health.

The CDR3 loop reads CVSSLGGGGQGRLAKNIQYF. The CDR3 DNA follows: TGTGTCAGCAGCTTAGGGGGCGGGGGACAGGGACGGCTAGCCAAAAACATTCAGTACTTC. This chain connects TRBV7-2 to TRBJ2-4, with 9 positions matching TRBD1. The CDR3 covers 20 residues. Germline CDR1 SGHTA, CDR2 FQGNSA. Filled out from reference TRBV7-2 and TRBJ2-4, the complete variable domain reads GAGVSQSPSNKVTEKGKDVELRCDPISGHTALYWYRQSLGQGLEFLIYFQGNSAPDKSGLPSDRFSAERTGGSVSTLTIQRTQQEDSAVYLCVSSLGGGGQGRLAKNIQYFGAGTRLSVL.